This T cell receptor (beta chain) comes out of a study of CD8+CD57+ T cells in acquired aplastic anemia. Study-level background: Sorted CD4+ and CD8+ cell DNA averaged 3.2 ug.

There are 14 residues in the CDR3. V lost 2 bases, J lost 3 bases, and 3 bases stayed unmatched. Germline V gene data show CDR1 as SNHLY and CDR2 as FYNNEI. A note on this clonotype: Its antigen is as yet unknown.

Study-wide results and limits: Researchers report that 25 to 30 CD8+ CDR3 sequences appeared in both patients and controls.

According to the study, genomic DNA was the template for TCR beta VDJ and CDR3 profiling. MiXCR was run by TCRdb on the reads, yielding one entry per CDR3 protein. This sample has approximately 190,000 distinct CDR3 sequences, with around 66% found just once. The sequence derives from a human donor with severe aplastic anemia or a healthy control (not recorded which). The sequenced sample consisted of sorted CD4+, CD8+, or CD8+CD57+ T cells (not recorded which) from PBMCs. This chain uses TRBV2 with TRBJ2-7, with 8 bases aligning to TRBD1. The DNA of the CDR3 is TGTGCCAGCAGTGAATTGGGGACAGGCTACGAGCAGTACTTC. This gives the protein CASSELGTGYEQYF.